This TCR beta chain was observed in a study of T-cell reconstitution after alpha-beta-depleted transplantation in children (dated by TCRdb to the mid-2010s). About the investigation overall: Using TCR repertoire profiling, the study quantitatively followed how T-cell immune reconstitution unfolded in children after TCRalphabeta/CD19-depleted allogeneic hematopoietic cell transplantation. Overall study outcomes, separate from this receptor: The apparently early alphabetaT-cell count recovery about two months after transplant was reportedly dependent on only several hundred rapidly expanded clones derived from non-depleted graft cells. The frequencies of hyperexpanded clones fell over the following months, and after one year, T-cell counts and TCRbeta diversity were mostly attributed to newly produced T cells. In some patients, the high TCRbeta diversity seen at day 60 was put down to recipient T cells and intrathymic progenitors that had survived conditioning.

Libraries were made using PCR. Sequencing took place on an Illumina HiSeq 2500. TCR library preparation used molecular barcoding, with unique molecular identifiers applied to normalize quantification of the TCRbeta repertoire. TCRdb reanalyzed the raw reads on its own, using fastp at Q25 for trimming and MiXCR for clone calling, and kept in-frame beta chains. Every distinct CDR3 protein forms one entry, paired with its most common genes and DNA. Across this sample there are 250,000 to 350,000 distinct CDR3 sequences, with roughly 21% seen only once. 10% to 11% of the sample is taken by the ten largest. For this clonotype: Its antigen is still unknown. No much larger clone is present one base from it, and per-base qualities are unavailable.

Including cysteine and phenylalanine, the CDR3 has 16 amino acids. The retained sequence is limited to the CDR3, 48 bases, with the frame set at the first base. Via the germline V gene (reference sequence), CDR1 is DFQATT and CDR2 SNEGSKA. This specimen's treatment or condition label, interpreted: allogeneic hematopoietic cell transplantation with graft depleted of TCRalphabeta T cells and CD19 B cells. Transplant recipients were children who received TCRalphabeta/CD19-depleted allogeneic hematopoietic cell grafts. The sample consisted of PBMCs, mostly from graft donor cells, taken 180 days after TCRalphabeta/CD19-depleted stem cell transplant. The chain couples TRBV20-1 to TRBJ1-2; 8 of the junction bases match TRBD1. The TCR originated in a male patient aged 10-17 years who had a stem cell transplant for acute lymphoblastic leukemia, so the T cells may come from the graft donor. The CDR3 region: CAVLHLKDRAGRGYTF. The DNA is as follows: TGCGCAGTGCTCCACCTCAAGGACAGGGCAGGGAGAGGCTACACCTTC.